What follows describes a single T cell receptor beta chain. This specimen belongs to a study of blood T cell repertoires in COVID-19. Across the study: Material from acute and convalescent COVID-19 was sourced from the United States, Italy and Spain.

The CDR3 runs 13 residues. Patients of the Seattle cohort, enrolled during active infection, were followed longitudinally. Source study methods: Amplified reference gene primers provided the basis for estimating nucleated cell counts. Sequencing used immunoSEQ multiplex PCR; TCRdb keeps in-frame clones, though not all of them. The DNA gave D and trimming, while V, J and clone size come from that table. This table has around 60,000 clones, 83% appearing once. The specimen was peripheral blood. The genes are TRBV21-1 and TRBJ2-1; the table's D call, TRBD2, was not checked against the DNA. TRBV21-1 has pseudogene status. The sequence was obtained from a man aged 50 or older with COVID-19, enrolled during active disease. The CDR3 protein is CATGLYSYNEQFF. In nucleotides, the CDR3 is TGTGCCACAGGACTCTACTCCTACAATGAGCAGTTCTTC.